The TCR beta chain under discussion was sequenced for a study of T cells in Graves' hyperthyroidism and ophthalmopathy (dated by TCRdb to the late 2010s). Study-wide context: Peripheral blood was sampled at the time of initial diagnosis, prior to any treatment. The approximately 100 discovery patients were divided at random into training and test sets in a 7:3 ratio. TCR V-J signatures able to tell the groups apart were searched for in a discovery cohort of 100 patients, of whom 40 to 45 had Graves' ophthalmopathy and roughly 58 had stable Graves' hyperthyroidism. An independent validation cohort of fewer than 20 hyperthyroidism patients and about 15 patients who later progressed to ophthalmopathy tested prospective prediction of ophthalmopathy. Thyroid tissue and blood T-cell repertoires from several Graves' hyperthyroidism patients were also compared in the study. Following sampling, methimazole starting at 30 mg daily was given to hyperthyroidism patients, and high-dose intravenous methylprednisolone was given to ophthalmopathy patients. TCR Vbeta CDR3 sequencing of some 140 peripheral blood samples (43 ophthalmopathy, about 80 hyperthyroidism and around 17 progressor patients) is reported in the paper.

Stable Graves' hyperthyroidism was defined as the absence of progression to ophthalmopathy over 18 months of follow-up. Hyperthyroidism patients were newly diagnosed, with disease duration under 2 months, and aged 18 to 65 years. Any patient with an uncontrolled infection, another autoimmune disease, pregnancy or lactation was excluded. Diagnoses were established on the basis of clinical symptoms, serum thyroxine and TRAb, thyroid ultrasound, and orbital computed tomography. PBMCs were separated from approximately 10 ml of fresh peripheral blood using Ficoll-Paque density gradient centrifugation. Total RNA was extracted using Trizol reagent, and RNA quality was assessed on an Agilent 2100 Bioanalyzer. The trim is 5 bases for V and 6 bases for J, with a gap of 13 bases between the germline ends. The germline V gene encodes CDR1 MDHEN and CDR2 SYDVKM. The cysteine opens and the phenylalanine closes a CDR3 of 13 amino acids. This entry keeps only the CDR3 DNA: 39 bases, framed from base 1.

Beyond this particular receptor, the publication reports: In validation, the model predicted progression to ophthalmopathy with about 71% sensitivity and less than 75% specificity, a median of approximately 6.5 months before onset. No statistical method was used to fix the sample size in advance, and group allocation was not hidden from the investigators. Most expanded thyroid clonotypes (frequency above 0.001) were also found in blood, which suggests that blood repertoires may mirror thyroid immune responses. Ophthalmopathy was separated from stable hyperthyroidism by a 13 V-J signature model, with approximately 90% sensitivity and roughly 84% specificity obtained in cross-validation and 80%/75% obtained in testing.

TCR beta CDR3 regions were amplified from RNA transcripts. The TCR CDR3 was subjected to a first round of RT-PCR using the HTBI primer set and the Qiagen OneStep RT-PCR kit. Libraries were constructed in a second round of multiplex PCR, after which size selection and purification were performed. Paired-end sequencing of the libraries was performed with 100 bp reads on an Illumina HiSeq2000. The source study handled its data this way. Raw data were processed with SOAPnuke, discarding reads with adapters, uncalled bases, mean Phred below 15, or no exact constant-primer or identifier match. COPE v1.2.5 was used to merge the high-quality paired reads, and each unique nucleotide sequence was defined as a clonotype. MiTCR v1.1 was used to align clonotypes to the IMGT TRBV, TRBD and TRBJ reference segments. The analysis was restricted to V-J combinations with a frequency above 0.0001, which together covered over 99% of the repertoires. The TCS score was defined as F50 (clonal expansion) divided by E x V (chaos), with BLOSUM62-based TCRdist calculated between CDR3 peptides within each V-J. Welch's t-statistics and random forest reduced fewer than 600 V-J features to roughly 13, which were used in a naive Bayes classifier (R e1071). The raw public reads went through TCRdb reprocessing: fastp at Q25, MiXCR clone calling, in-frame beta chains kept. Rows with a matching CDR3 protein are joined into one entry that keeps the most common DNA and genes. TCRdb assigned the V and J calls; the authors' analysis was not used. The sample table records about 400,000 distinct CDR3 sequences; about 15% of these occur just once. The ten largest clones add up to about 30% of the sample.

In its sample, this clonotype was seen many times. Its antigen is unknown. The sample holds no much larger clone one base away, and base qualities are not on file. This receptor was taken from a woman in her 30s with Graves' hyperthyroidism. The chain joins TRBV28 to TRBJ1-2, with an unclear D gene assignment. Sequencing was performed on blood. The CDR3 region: CASSLPMDHGYTF. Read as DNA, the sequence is TGTGCCAGCAGTCTGCCTATGGACCATGGCTACACCTTC.